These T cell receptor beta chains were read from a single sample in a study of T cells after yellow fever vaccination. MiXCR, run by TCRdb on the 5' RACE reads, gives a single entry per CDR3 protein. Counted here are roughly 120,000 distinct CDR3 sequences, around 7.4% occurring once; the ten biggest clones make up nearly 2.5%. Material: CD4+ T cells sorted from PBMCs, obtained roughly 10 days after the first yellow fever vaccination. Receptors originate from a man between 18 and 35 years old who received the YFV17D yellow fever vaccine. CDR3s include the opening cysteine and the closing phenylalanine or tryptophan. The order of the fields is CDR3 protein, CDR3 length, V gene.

cdr3_aa: CASSESGSGFSQPQHF
cdr3_length: 16
v_call: TRBV25-1

cdr3_aa: CASSRDRPSTDTQYF
cdr3_length: 15
v_call: TRBV7-2

cdr3_aa: CASSVVPSGRTDTQYF
cdr3_length: 16
v_call: TRBV9

cdr3_aa: CASSLVGATKNIQYF
cdr3_length: 15
v_call: TRBV11-2

cdr3_aa: CASSEIPGAERETQYF
cdr3_length: 16
v_call: TRBV6-1

cdr3_aa: CASSPRLQTRSYEQYF
cdr3_length: 16
v_call: TRBV18

cdr3_aa: CASTRQGDYGYTF
cdr3_length: 13
v_call: TRBV7-2

cdr3_aa: CASSFRGRNNEQFF
cdr3_length: 14
v_call: TRBV12-3/TRBV12-4

cdr3_aa: CASSLGFSGGAINEQFF
cdr3_length: 17
v_call: TRBV7-2

cdr3_aa: CATSRGGDYGYTF
cdr3_length: 13
v_call: TRBV24-1

cdr3_aa: CASSLRSGGGSPLHF
cdr3_length: 15
v_call: TRBV5-1

cdr3_aa: CASSQDGARKRGDSTDTQYF
cdr3_length: 20
v_call: TRBV14

cdr3_aa: CASSGSSGLTGELFF
cdr3_length: 15
v_call: TRBV2

cdr3_aa: CSARYGVRTEAFF
cdr3_length: 13
v_call: TRBV20-1

cdr3_aa: CSAITGVDGYTF
cdr3_length: 12
v_call: TRBV20-1

cdr3_aa: CASSSSGARATDTQYF
cdr3_length: 16
v_call: TRBV5-1

cdr3_aa: CASSAHGTMANEQFF
cdr3_length: 15
v_call: TRBV5-1

cdr3_aa: CASSPQTGATNEKLFF
cdr3_length: 16
v_call: TRBV5-1

cdr3_aa: CASSLEKNIQYF
cdr3_length: 12
v_call: TRBV7-2

cdr3_aa: CASSLQPSNSPLHF
cdr3_length: 14
v_call: TRBV5-1

cdr3_aa: CASRPFPGLAEGTQYF
cdr3_length: 16
v_call: TRBV27

cdr3_aa: CASSYQSGLGETQYF
cdr3_length: 15
v_call: TRBV6-5

cdr3_aa: CSVEGVEWKPDQETQYF
cdr3_length: 17
v_call: TRBV29-1

cdr3_aa: CASSLEVNNEQFF
cdr3_length: 13
v_call: TRBV11-3

cdr3_aa: CASSLGTGSRDTQYF
cdr3_length: 15
v_call: TRBV7-9

cdr3_aa: CATSRDRGAETQYF
cdr3_length: 14
v_call: TRBV15

cdr3_aa: CASSEDRGTGELFF
cdr3_length: 14
v_call: TRBV6-1

cdr3_aa: CASSKAGGGETQYF
cdr3_length: 14
v_call: TRBV7-9

cdr3_aa: CASSLVRWGNQPQHF
cdr3_length: 15
v_call: TRBV7-8

cdr3_aa: CASSVGQAVTGELFF
cdr3_length: 15
v_call: TRBV5-4

cdr3_aa: CASSKEAGSSGYTF
cdr3_length: 14
v_call: TRBV21-1

cdr3_aa: CASSLGSLEETQYF
cdr3_length: 14
v_call: TRBV12-3/TRBV12-4

cdr3_aa: CASSIGTGGSSYNEQFF
cdr3_length: 17
v_call: TRBV19

cdr3_aa: CASSARARGRETQYF
cdr3_length: 15
v_call: TRBV6-1

cdr3_aa: CASSYRDRETGANVLTF
cdr3_length: 17
v_call: TRBV5-1

cdr3_aa: CASSFAGQETQYF
cdr3_length: 13
v_call: TRBV7-2

cdr3_aa: CASGLRQPQHF
cdr3_length: 11
v_call: TRBV12-5

cdr3_aa: CASSLISGGTGELFF
cdr3_length: 15
v_call: TRBV7-3

cdr3_aa: CASSLDRARVPEQFF
cdr3_length: 15
v_call: TRBV7-2

cdr3_aa: CASRVSGGGYTF
cdr3_length: 12
v_call: TRBV25-1

cdr3_aa: CASSPDSSETQYF
cdr3_length: 13
v_call: TRBV2

cdr3_aa: CASSRTGQGTFTNQPQHF
cdr3_length: 18
v_call: TRBV7-6

cdr3_aa: CASSNQPGREQFF
cdr3_length: 13
v_call: TRBV7-2

cdr3_aa: CASSIAGGTYNEQFF
cdr3_length: 15
v_call: TRBV27

cdr3_aa: CASSGQGATEAFF
cdr3_length: 13
v_call: TRBV5-1

cdr3_aa: CASSGTWGPGNTIYF
cdr3_length: 15
v_call: TRBV4-3

cdr3_aa: CAIREDSGEPQHF
cdr3_length: 13
v_call: TRBV10-3

cdr3_aa: CASSLGLAGGSNTGELFF
cdr3_length: 18
v_call: TRBV11-2

cdr3_aa: CASSTGQGAKAFF
cdr3_length: 13
v_call: TRBV5-6

cdr3_aa: CASSVLPGTSGYPPSSYNEQFF
cdr3_length: 22
v_call: TRBV7-2

cdr3_aa: CASSLGGAPNEQFF
cdr3_length: 14
v_call: TRBV5-8

cdr3_aa: CASSVEETQYF
cdr3_length: 11
v_call: TRBV5-1

cdr3_aa: CASSDRGTQPQHF
cdr3_length: 13
v_call: TRBV6-1

cdr3_aa: CASSFRTGTGARSEQYF
cdr3_length: 17
v_call: TRBV12-3/TRBV12-4

cdr3_aa: CASSRPERGSYNEQFF
cdr3_length: 16
v_call: TRBV5-1

cdr3_aa: CSAREVSGGAYNEQFF
cdr3_length: 16
v_call: TRBV20-1

cdr3_aa: CASSLYGGPQTDTQYF
cdr3_length: 16
v_call: TRBV7-2

cdr3_aa: CASSSPGETQYF
cdr3_length: 12
v_call: TRBV7-6

cdr3_aa: CASSLGWTGYTSSSYNEQFF
cdr3_length: 20
v_call: TRBV5-1

cdr3_aa: CASSLGVGQETQYF
cdr3_length: 14
v_call: TRBV11-2